This entry is about one T cell receptor (beta chain). Antigen specificity is unknown. These data originate in a study of radiation and T cells in renal cell carcinoma. Treatment: treatment-naive control, cytoreductive nephrectomy. Control samples are tumors resected by cytoreductive nephrectomy without prior radiation. Study-wide results and limits: Dominant CDR3 motifs occupied more repertoire in irradiated than control tumors. Compared with controls, irradiated tumors showed greater TCR clonality.

Clones were sequenced by immunoSEQ multiplex PCR, and TCRdb holds only the in-frame ones, with some missing. Of around 15,000 clones listed, approximately 56% were seen once; the top ten hold more than 9%. CDR3 size: 14 residues. Germline V gene lookup returns CDR1 SGHTS and CDR2 YDEGEE. V lost 3 bases to trimming and J lost 1 base, with 8 bases between them. The sequencing used tumor tissue, collected from a patient whose treatment was nephrectomy without radiotherapy. The receptor comes from a man aged 40-50 years with renal cell carcinoma. The chain couples TRBV5-8 to TRBJ2-1; D is undetermined. The CDR3 DNA reads as TGTGCCAGCAGCTATGCGACATCCTACAATGAGCAGTTCTTC. Amino acid sequence: CASSYATSYNEQFF.